The next 9 T cell receptor beta chains were all read from a single sample in a study of blood T cells in healthy people across ages. A sample-barcoded 5' primer and a J-beta primer mix were used in a second PCR of about 7 to 12 cycles. MiXCR was run by TCRdb on the 5' RACE reads, yielding one entry per CDR3 protein. Of some 940,000 distinct CDR3 sequences listed, about 28% were seen once; the top ten hold 10%. These sequences were also reported in another study, on T cells of mothers and their children.

The sequenced sample was blood. Receptors originate from a woman in her thirties or forties in good health.

This chain connects TRBV6-5 to TRBJ1-1, with TRBD1 matching 9 bases. Germline V CDR1 and CDR2: MNHEY, SVGAGI. V lost 1 base, J lost 3 bases, and 6 bases stayed unmatched. The CDR3 is 16 residues long. CDR3: CASSYLPGQGDTEAFF. Here the CDR3 DNA reads TGTGCCAGCAGTTACTTACCGGGACAGGGTGACACTGAAGCTTTCTTT.

The chain uses TRBV5-1 and TRBJ1-1, with D possibly being TRBD1 (6 bases). CDR3 length equals 16 residues. V was shortened by 0 bases and J by 1 base, with 13 bases between the two germline ends. Germline-derived CDR1 and CDR2 are SGHRS and YFSETQ. This CDR3 reads CASSLAGTPGNTEAFF. Written as DNA, the CDR3 is TGCGCCAGCAGCTTGGCCGGGACACCCGGGAACACTGAAGCTTTCTTT. Complete variable domain (other parts from reference TRBV5-1 and TRBJ1-1): KAGVTQTPRYLIKTRGQQVTLSCSPISGHRSVSWYQQTPGQGLQFLFEYFSETQRNKGNFPGRFSGRQFSNSRSEMNVSTLELGDSALYLCASSLAGTPGNTEAFFGQGTRLTVV.

At least ten counts were recorded for this clonotype. The V gene is TRBV20-1, the J gene TRBJ1-6; D not certain. Trimming stripped 0 bases from V and 6 bases from J, with 9 bases between. This CDR3 comprises 14 residues. Germline V gene data show CDR1 as DFQATT and CDR2 as SNEGSKA (reference sequence). The CDR3 spells CSARDGTPNSPLHF. CDR3 DNA: TGCAGTGCTAGAGATGGAACCCCTAATTCACCCCTCCACTTT.

This rearrangement joins TRBV20-1 to TRBJ2-3; 11 nucleotides agree with TRBD2. The germline V gene encodes CDR1 DFQATT and CDR2 SNEGSKA (reference sequence). Trimming took 6 bases from V and 0 from J; bases not matched to a gene: 11. The CDR3 totals 17 residues. The CDR3 is CSAEGGTSGASTDTQYF. The CDR3, as DNA: TGCAGTGCCGAGGGGGGGACTAGCGGAGCTAGCACAGATACGCAGTATTTT.

In its sample, this clonotype was seen a few times. CDR3 sequence (DNA): TGTGCCAGCAGCCCCCTCGGGACAGGGGGGTACGAGCAGTACTTC. Translated: CASSPLGTGGYEQYF. The chain employs TRBV11-2 and TRBJ2-7; 11 nucleotides agree with TRBD1. The CDR3 loop spans 15 amino acids. Trimming removed 5 bases from V and 4 bases from J; junction bases left unmatched: 7. CDR1 is SGHAT and CDR2 is FQNNGV in the germline V gene.

The J gene is TRBJ2-1, the V gene TRBV12-3 or TRBV12-4; 7 positions match TRBD1. CDR3 length: 16 residues. V lost 2 bases to trimming and J lost 4 bases; unmatched junction nucleotides: 8. The CDR3 spells CASSLSGGVRYNEQFF. The CDR3 coding sequence is TGTGCCAGCAGTTTATCAGGGGGAGTGCGTTACAATGAGCAGTTCTTC.

There are many counts of this clonotype. The J gene is TRBJ2-1, the V gene TRBV16; TRBD2 might be the D (6 bases). The V end lost 0 bases, the J end lost 7 bases, and 10 bases lay between the germline ends. This CDR3 region has 14 residues. The V gene's germline CDR1 is KGHSY and CDR2 FQNENV. CDR3 sequence reads: CASSQSRGGNEQFF. The CDR3, as DNA: TGTGCCAGCAGCCAATCGCGTGGGGGGAATGAGCAGTTCTTC. Combining the CDR3 with reference TRBV16 and TRBJ2-1 gives the whole variable domain GEEVAQTPKHLVRGEGQKAKLYCAPIKGHSYVFWYQQVLKNEFKFLISFQNENVFDETGMPKERFSAKCLPNSPCSLEIQATKLEDSAVYFCASSQSRGGNEQFFGPGTRLTVL.

In regard to this clonotype: A much larger clonotype is one base distant, so this may be a read error. The CDR3 DNA reads TGTGCCATCAGGGAGTCCGAAACCTCAGCGGGACAGTACTTC. Translating it yields CAIRESETSAGQYF. The chain couples TRBV10-3 to TRBJ2-4; 7 bases fit TRBD2. Germline loops: CDR1 ENHRY, CDR2 SYGVKD. The CDR3 loop spans 14 amino acids.

The chain couples TRBV28 to TRBJ2-1, with TRBD2 identical over 14 bases. Germline V gene data show CDR1 as MDHEN and CDR2 as SYDVKM. The CDR3 spans 14 residues. Unmatched junction bases numbered 10, after V lost 6 bases and J lost 15 bases. Written as DNA, the CDR3 is TGTGCCAGCAGCCCCGGACTAGCGGGGGGCTGGCGGTTCTTC. This translates into CASSPGLAGGWRFF. Variable domain in full (rest from reference TRBV28 and TRBJ2-1): DVKVTQSSRYLVKRTGEKVFLECVQDMDHENMFWYRQDPGLGLRLIYFSYDVKMKEKGDIPEGYSVSREKKERFSLILESASTNQTSMYLCASSPGLAGGWRFFGPGTRLTVL.